The 23 T cell receptor beta chains given below trace back to one sample, sequenced in a study of blood T cell repertoires in COVID-19. The protocol was immunoSEQ multiplex PCR, while the TCRdb copy is restricted to in-frame clones and leaves out a portion. The sample carries roughly 200,000 clones, 90% recorded once. The sequenced sample was peripheral blood. Source of these receptors: a man in his fifties or sixties with acute or convalescent COVID-19.

This sequence joins TRBV5-6 and TRBJ1-3; D is unresolved. This CDR3 comprises 16 residues. The germline V gene encodes CDR1 SGHDT and CDR2 YYEEEE. V dropped 4 bases and J dropped 3 bases, with 17 bases sitting between them. Here the CDR3 reads CASSIGWGGGGNTIYF. As DNA, the CDR3 is TGTGCCAGCAGCATTGGCTGGGGAGGAGGTGGAAACACCATATATTTT.

The chain couples TRBV5-6 to TRBJ2-7, with TRBD1 as a possible D gene (5 bases). The germline gives CDR1 SGHDT, CDR2 YYEEEE. V gave up 4 bases and J gave up 4 bases, with 12 bases separating them. This CDR3 contains 13 residues. In nucleotides, the CDR3 is TGTGCCAGCAGCCTTCAGGGTGGGTACGAGCAGTACGTC. Amino acid sequence: CASSLQGGYEQYV.

The CDR3 bases are TGTGCCACCAGAGACAGGGGGTCCTACGAGCAGTACTTC. This translates into CATRDRGSYEQYF. J is TRBJ2-7 and V is TRBV15, with 9 positions matching TRBD1. The germline V gene has CDR1 LNHNV and CDR2 YYDKDF (reference sequence). J gave up 1 base and V 6 bases, and 1 base lay outside the gene matches. This CDR3 has 13 amino acids.

This clone showed up just once. V and J are TRBV7-2 and TRBJ2-7; TRBD2 aligns across 9 bases. The CDR3 runs to 15 residues. Germline V gene data show CDR1 as SGHTA and CDR2 as FQGNSA. Germline trimming cut 3 bases from V and 5 bases from J; bases unmatched to any gene: 8. Here the CDR3 reads CASSFVGGRAHEQYF. The CDR3 region has the DNA TGTGCCAGCAGCTTCGTCGGCGGGAGGGCCCACGAGCAGTACTTC.

The chain combines TRBV6-1 with TRBJ1-2; TRBD1 matches at 7 bases. Germline CDR1 is MNHNS and CDR2 is SASEGT. V was clipped by 5 bases and J by 3 bases; unmatched bases: 3. The CDR3 is made up of 13 amino acids. The CDR3 DNA is TGTGCCAGCAGTTGGGACAGCCACTATGGCTACACCTTC. Its translation: CASSWDSHYGYTF.

The chain links TRBV15 to TRBJ1-1; no definite D call. Trimming removed 1 base from V and 8 bases from J, with 11 bases in between. This CDR3 is 13 amino acids long. Germline V gives CDR1 LNHNV, CDR2 YYDKDF (reference sequence). The CDR3, as DNA: TGTGCCACCAGCAGAGTCAGCGTTCAGGAAGCTTTCTTT. Protein sequence: CATSRVSVQEAFF. Full variable domain (remainder filled in from reference TRBV15 and TRBJ1-1): DAMVIQNPRYQVTQFGKPVTLSCSQTLNHNVMYWYQQKSSQAPKLLFHYYDKDFNNEADTPDNFQSRRPNTSFCFLDIRSPGLGDTAMYLCATSRVSVQEAFFGQGTRLTVV.

The chain has TRBV7-9 and TRBJ2-2; 11 nucleotides agree with TRBD1. CDR1 is SEHNR, CDR2 FQNEAQ, per germline (reference sequence). The CDR3 consists of 14 residues. Trimming took 10 bases from V and 5 from J; bases not matched to a gene: 6. In DNA form, the CDR3 reads TGTGCCACCGGGACAGGGGGGAGAACCGGGGAGCTGTTTTTT. Its translation: CATGTGGRTGELFF.

This chain joins TRBV7-9 and TRBJ2-1; TRBD1 aligns across 7 bases. This CDR3 region has 15 residues. The V segment lost 5 bases and the J segment 4 bases; nucleotides outside the gene matches: 8. Germline-derived CDR1 and CDR2 are SEHNR and FQNEAQ (reference sequence). The CDR3 protein is CASSRRDRSYNEQFF. The CDR3 bases are TGTGCCAGCAGCCGCCGGGACAGATCTTACAATGAGCAGTTCTTC.

V is TRBV9 and J is TRBJ1-1; D is ambiguous. V lost 0 bases and J lost 4, with 7 bases in between. The CDR3 consists of 13 residues. Germline loops: CDR1 SGDLS, CDR2 YYNGEE. Here the CDR3 reads CASSVGHSTEAFF. CDR3 coding DNA: TGTGCCAGCAGCGTAGGTCATTCCACTGAAGCTTTCTTT.

The chain links TRBV19 to TRBJ1-1; D gene ambiguous. V was clipped by 3 bases and J by 5 bases, with 13 bases between them. The CDR3 extends over 14 amino acids. Germline V gene data show CDR1 as LNHDA and CDR2 as SQIVND (reference sequence). For the CDR3, the DNA is TGTGCCAGTAGTATCAAACAGACGGGAACTGAAGCTTTCTTT. Its protein product is CASSIKQTGTEAFF.

J is TRBJ2-5 and V is TRBV3-1 (or the pseudogene TRBV3-2); possibly TRBD1 for D (6 bases). CDR1 is LGHDT, CDR2 YNNKEL, per germline (reference sequence). V was clipped by 4 bases and J by 0 bases, with 18 bases between them. This CDR3 comprises 17 residues. CDR3 nucleotides: TGTGCCAGCAGCCCCCCGACAGGATACAAGTACCAAGAGACCCAGTACTTC. It codes for CASSPPTGYKYQETQYF.

The J gene is TRBJ1-6, the V gene TRBV21-1; the listed D gene, TRBD1, was not tested against the DNA. TRBV21-1 is assigned pseudogene status. This CDR3 has 15 amino acids. The CDR3 protein is CASKAGQEDNSPLHF. DNA for the CDR3: TGTGCCAGCAAAGCGGGACAGGAGGATAATTCACCCCTCCACTTT.

The rearrangement joins TRBV5-1 to TRBJ2-3; 7 positions agree with TRBD2. J gave up 11 bases and V 4 bases, and 13 bases lay outside the gene matches. The length of the CDR3 is 14 residues. Per germline, CDR1 SGHRS and CDR2 YFSETQ. As DNA, the CDR3 is TGCGCCAGCAGCGCCCGGGGGGTGTTTTTAAGGCAGTATTTT. Protein product: CASSARGVFLRQYF. The entire variable domain, with the rest obtained from reference TRBV5-1 and TRBJ2-3, is as follows: KAGVTQTPRYLIKTRGQQVTLSCSPISGHRSVSWYQQTPGQGLQFLFEYFSETQRNKGNFPGRFSGRQFSNSRSEMNVSTLELGDSALYLCASSARGVFLRQYFGPGTRLTVL.

The genes are TRBV18 and TRBJ2-7; 9 bases agree with TRBD1. Germline V gene lookup returns CDR1 KGHSH and CDR2 LQKENI. This CDR3 has 13 residues. V was clipped by 3 bases and J by 6 bases; unmatched bases: 3. CDR3 DNA sequence: TGTGCCAGCTCACCGGGACAGGGCGTCGAGCAGTACTTC. Its protein product is CASSPGQGVEQYF.

The chain joins TRBV11-2 to TRBJ2-7, with D maybe TRBD2 (5 bases). Trimming pared 0 bases from V and 3 bases from J, leaving 6 bases between. Looked up from germline, CDR1 is SGHAT and CDR2 is FQNNGV. The CDR3 consists of 13 residues. CDR3 amino acids: CASSLEGSYEQYF. CDR3 coding DNA: TGTGCCAGCAGCTTAGAAGGGAGCTACGAGCAGTACTTC.

The chain links TRBV5-1 to TRBJ2-3; possible D gene TRBD2, 6 bases. The CDR3 is 14 amino acids. V shed 5 bases and J shed 0 bases, with 10 bases lying between them. Germline V gives CDR1 SGHRS, CDR2 YFSETQ. CDR3: CASRAGPSTDTQYF. For the CDR3, the DNA is TGCGCCAGCAGGGCGGGGCCTAGCACAGATACGCAGTATTTT.

Only one count was recorded for this clone. The chain recombines TRBV10-2 with TRBJ2-7; TRBD2 is a possible D gene (6 bases). V shed 4 bases and J shed 7 bases, with 14 bases lying between them. The CDR3 spans 13 residues. Germline CDR1 reads WSHSY; CDR2 reads SAAADI. The CDR3 is CASSVVLAREQYF. The CDR3 DNA sequence: TGCGCCAGCAGTGTAGTGCTAGCGCGGGAGCAGTACTTC.

This clone came up a few times. The chain carries TRBV27 and TRBJ2-7, with TRBD2 matching 10 bases. V lost 2 bases and J lost 5; bases outside the gene matches: 6. The CDR3 is made up of 15 amino acids. The V gene's germline CDR1 is MNHEY and CDR2 SMNVEV (reference sequence). The CDR3 nucleotides are TGTGCCAGCAGTTTAAAAGCGGGGGGGCCCCACGAGCAGTACGTC. Residues: CASSLKAGGPHEQYV.

This clone was found once. V gene TRBV21-1 combines with J gene TRBJ2-1; the D call of TRBD2 is as the table states it, not checked on the DNA. TRBV21-1 is flagged as a pseudogene. The CDR3 contains 21 residues. The CDR3 DNA follows: TGTGCCAGCAGCAAACCTCGGGGGGAAAAATCCGGGACTCTCAAATACAATGAGCAGTTCTTC. Translated: CASSKPRGEKSGTLKYNEQFF.

This clone occurred once. The gene calls are TRBV9 and TRBJ2-3; 10 positions agree with TRBD1. The CDR3 consists of 18 residues. After removal of 0 bases from V and 0 bases from J, the junction contained 7 bases not matched to a gene. Germline CDR1 and CDR2: SGDLS and YYNGEE. The CDR3 DNA reads TGTGCCAGCAGCGTAGACCCGGGACAGGGGACTAGCACAGATACGCAGTATTTT. This encodes CASSVDPGQGTSTDTQYF. The whole variable domain, filled in from reference TRBV9 and TRBJ2-3, reads DSGVTQTPKHLITATGQRVTLRCSPRSGDLSVYWYQQSLDQGLQFLIQYYNGEERAKGNILERFSAQQFPDLHSELNLSSLELGDSALYFCASSVDPGQGTSTDTQYFGPGTRLTVL.

The rearrangement links TRBV7-9 to TRBJ1-2, with TRBD1 as a possible D gene (5 bases). Germline V CDR1 and CDR2: SEHNR, FQNEAQ (reference sequence). The CDR3 covers 13 residues. The ends were cut back, 5 bases at V and 7 bases at J, with 14 bases in the middle. The CDR3, as DNA: TGTGCCAGCAGCCTCGGGACTCTTCGTGGCTACACCTTC. This translates into CASSLGTLRGYTF.

This chain connects TRBV7-2 to TRBJ1-6; D is unresolved. The ends were cut back, 0 bases at V and 0 bases at J, with 6 bases in the middle. This CDR3 spans 16 amino acids. CDR1 SGHTA and CDR2 FQGNSA come from the germline V gene. This CDR3 reads CASSLARSSYNSPLHF. DNA of the CDR3: TGTGCCAGCAGCTTAGCTCGGAGCTCCTATAATTCACCCCTCCACTTT.

The chain combines TRBV30 with TRBJ2-3, with 7 bases that match TRBD2. CDR3 length: 13 amino acids. Germline values: CDR1 GTSNPN, CDR2 SVGIG (reference sequence). The trim removed 8 bases at V and 2 bases at J, leaving 7 bases unmatched. This CDR3 is CAQSGLVTDTQYF. In DNA form, the CDR3 reads TGTGCCCAATCAGGACTAGTCACAGATACGCAGTATTTT. The full variable domain, with the rest looked up from reference TRBV30 and TRBJ2-3, is SQTIHQWPATLVQPVGSPLSLECTVEGTSNPNLYWYRQAAGRGLQLLFYSVGIGQISSEVPQNLSASRPQDRQFILSSKKLLLSDSGFYLCAQSGLVTDTQYFGPGTRLTVL.